These 19 T cell receptor beta chains were all obtained from the same sample, sequenced in a study of T cell clonotyping in hematopoietic cell transplantation (dated by TCRdb to about 2021). The time point label corresponds to: 180 days after allo-HCT. The library was made by the immunoSEQ multiplex PCR assay. TCRdb provides this immuneACCESS table in a form limited to in-frame rearrangements. Some clones are lacking; in checked studies, under half of them reflect an unresolved V gene, and why the rest are absent is not known. The sample table holds 2,500 to 3,000 clones, of which about 83% were seen once. The ten largest clones add up to about 32% of the sample. Here the sequenced sample was PBMCs, taken 180 days after allogeneic stem cell transplant. These receptors originate from a female patient between 40 and 50 years old who had an allogeneic stem cell transplant from a related donor, so T cells may come from the graft donor. Some clones in this sample may be carry-over from other donors' samples.

The V and J genes are TRBV2 and TRBJ2-1; D remains unclear. The V and J ends lost 1 base and 8 bases respectively, with 6 bases between them. The CDR3 sequence is 12 residues long. The germline CDR1 and CDR2 sequences are SNHLY and FYNNEI. CDR3 sequence reads: CASSEGVYEQFF. The CDR3 DNA reads as TGTGCCAGCAGTGAAGGGGTCTATGAGCAGTTCTTC.

This clone has only a few counts. The chain links TRBV5-6 to TRBJ2-3; D is unclear. The CDR3 is made up of 13 amino acids. Germline V CDR1 and CDR2: SGHDT, YYEEEE. V dropped 4 bases and J dropped 8 bases, with 14 bases sitting between them. CDR3 DNA sequence: TGTGCCAGCAGCCAAGATCAGCCCACTACGCAGTATTTT. It translates to CASSQDQPTTQYF.

The chain links TRBV25-1 to TRBJ2-1, with D perhaps TRBD2 (6 bases). This CDR3 contains 12 residues. CDR1 and CDR2 (germline): MGHDK, SYGVNS. Here the CDR3 reads CAAAVAVHEQFF. CDR3 coding DNA: TGTGCGGCTGCGGTAGCGGTCCATGAGCAGTTCTTC.

The rearrangement joins TRBV7-2 to TRBJ2-7, with D uncertain. The ends were cut back, 1 base at V and 3 bases at J, with 10 bases in the middle. CDR3 length equals 14 residues. Per the germline V gene, CDR1 is SGHTA and CDR2 is FQGNSA. For the CDR3, the DNA is TGTGCCAGCAGCTTAGATCCGAATAACTACGAGCAGTACTTC. This encodes CASSLDPNNYEQYF.

The chain recombines TRBV6-5 with TRBJ1-1, with 8 bases identical to TRBD1. V dropped 5 bases and J dropped 1; count of bases not matched to a gene: 6. The CDR3 is 15 amino acids. Germline V gene sequence: CDR1 MNHEY, CDR2 SVGAGI. For the CDR3, the DNA is TGTGCCAGCAGTAAAGACAGGGGCGAGAACACTGAAGCTTTCTTT. This translates into CASSKDRGENTEAFF.

This clone was picked up one time. The chain carries TRBV6-4 and TRBJ2-7, with a tentative D call TRBD2 (5 bases). The CDR3 totals 14 residues. Germline lookup yields CDR1 MRHNA and CDR2 SNTAGT. Trimming removed 4 bases from V and 3 bases from J, with 13 bases in between. This CDR3 reads CASSVDSGGYEQYF. The CDR3 DNA sequence: TGTGCCAGCAGTGTGGACTCTGGTGGCTACGAGCAGTACTTC.

The genes are TRBV5-1 and TRBJ1-3; D uncertain. This CDR3 has 13 residues. V dropped 3 bases and J dropped 4 bases, with 8 bases sitting between them. From germline, CDR1 is SGHRS and CDR2 YFSETQ. CDR3 sequence: CASSSSPGNTIYF. CDR3 coding DNA: TGCGCCAGCAGCTCGTCACCCGGAAACACCATATATTTT.

V usage is TRBV25-1 and J usage is TRBJ2-7; D perhaps matches TRBD2 (5 bases). The CDR3 sequence is 12 residues long. In germline, CDR1 is MGHDK, CDR2 SYGVNS. V lost 5 bases and J 2 bases, leaving 7 bases between the germline ends. The chain's CDR3 is CASSLGAYEQYF. CDR3 sequence (DNA): TGTGCCAGCAGTTTGGGAGCCTACGAGCAGTACTTC.

The chain uses TRBV5-8 and TRBJ1-5; no clear D gene. V lost 0 bases, J lost 3 bases, and 16 bases lay in between. Germline V CDR1 and CDR2: SGHTS, YDEGEE. The CDR3 has 17 residues. This CDR3 reads CASSLEVGLGINQPQHF. CDR3 DNA: TGTGCCAGCAGCTTGGAGGTGGGGTTAGGAATCAATCAGCCCCAGCATTTT.

This chain connects TRBV27 to TRBJ2-2, with TRBD1 matching over 7 bases. V lost 2 bases, J lost 4 bases, and 10 bases stayed unmatched. The germline CDR1 and CDR2 sequences are MNHEY and SMNVEV (reference sequence). The CDR3 consists of 17 residues. The chain's CDR3 is CASSLPSPAGGTGELFF. CDR3 DNA: TGTGCCAGCAGTTTACCCTCACCGGCAGGGGGCACCGGGGAGCTGTTTTTT.

This sequence joins TRBV5-6 and TRBJ2-7; tentative D call: TRBD2 (6 bases). The CDR3 is 14 amino acids. The germline V gene encodes CDR1 SGHDT and CDR2 YYEEEE. With 2 bases removed from V and 4 bases from J, the gap between germline ends came to 13 bases. The CDR3 region has the DNA TGTGCCAGCAGCTTTCCGGGGGAGACTTACGAGCAGTACTTC. Translating gives CASSFPGETYEQYF.

Here the CDR3 DNA reads TGTGCCAGCAGCTTACCGTCGGTAGGAGCGGGAGGACGCTACGAGCAGTACTTC. Encoded protein: CASSLPSVGAGGRYEQYF. The genes are TRBV11-2 and TRBJ2-7; 9 bases line up with TRBD2. The germline V gene has CDR1 SGHAT and CDR2 FQNNGV. The J segment lost 3 bases and the V segment lost 2 bases, leaving 14 bases of the junction unmatched. The CDR3 runs to 18 residues.

The V and J genes are TRBV19 and TRBJ1-1, with 8 nucleotides matching TRBD1. The CDR3 has 14 residues. V shed 5 bases and J 1 base; nucleotides not matched to a gene: 3. CDR1 and CDR2 (germline): LNHDA, SQIVND (reference sequence). As DNA, the CDR3 is TGTGCCAGTAGTGCCGGGACAGGGAACACTGAAGCTTTCTTT. Its protein product is CASSAGTGNTEAFF. The full variable domain, rest sourced from reference TRBV19 and TRBJ1-1, is DGGITQSPKYLFRKEGQNVTLSCEQNLNHDAMYWYRQDPGQGLRLIYYSQIVNDFQKGDIAEGYSVSREKKESFPLTVTSAQKNPTAFYLCASSAGTGNTEAFFGQGTRLTVV.

The chain has TRBV4-2 and TRBJ2-7; TRBD2 agrees at 8 bases. The CDR3 totals 16 residues. The junction had 4 bases not matched to a gene; V was cut back by 0 bases and J by 0 bases. Germline V gives CDR1 LGHNA, CDR2 YNFKEQ. The CDR3 nucleotides read TGTGCCAGCAGCCAAGATGCCAGCGGGGGCTCCTACGAGCAGTACTTC. This encodes CASSQDASGGSYEQYF.

This chain connects TRBV6-6 to TRBJ2-7; TRBD1 is a possible D gene (6 bases). The V and J ends lost 0 bases and 1 base respectively, with 7 bases between them. The CDR3 extends over 14 amino acids. The germline CDR1 and CDR2 sequences are MNHNY and SVGAGI (reference sequence). The CDR3: CASSYSGASYEQYF. DNA of the CDR3: TGTGCCAGCAGTTACTCGGGGGCTTCCTACGAGCAGTACTTC.

This clone was recorded a few times. The rearrangement links TRBV5-1 to TRBJ1-2; weak D call: TRBD1 (5 bases). Germline V gene data show CDR1 as SGHRS and CDR2 as YFSETQ. Deletions cut 6 bases from V and 6 bases from J, with 12 bases between. The CDR3 sequence is 12 residues long. CDR3 amino acids: CASTGTSDGYTF. For the CDR3, the DNA is TGCGCCAGCACCGGGACCTCGGATGGCTACACCTTC.

The V gene is TRBV9, the J gene TRBJ2-2; D gene ambiguous. Germline CDR1 is SGDLS and CDR2 is YYNGEE. Deletions cut 4 bases from V and 2 bases from J, with 9 bases between. The CDR3 is made up of 14 amino acids. The CDR3 loop reads CASSPHLNTGELFF. The DNA of the CDR3 is TGTGCCAGCAGCCCCCATCTTAACACCGGGGAGCTGTTTTTT. The full variable domain, completed using reference TRBV9 and TRBJ2-2, is DSGVTQTPKHLITATGQRVTLRCSPRSGDLSVYWYQQSLDQGLQFLIQYYNGEERAKGNILERFSAQQFPDLHSELNLSSLELGDSALYFCASSPHLNTGELFFGEGSRLTVL.

The chain recombines TRBV9 with TRBJ2-5; D not resolved. The CDR3 contains 13 residues. Germline V gene sequence: CDR1 SGDLS, CDR2 YYNGEE. Trimming left V 4 bases short and J 5 bases short, with 12 bases between. CDR3 sequence: CASSLTRGETQYF. The CDR3 DNA reads TGTGCCAGCAGCCTCACTCGTGGGGAGACCCAGTACTTC.

This clone was counted once. This chain uses TRBV19 with TRBJ2-3, with a tentative D call TRBD2 (6 bases). Trimming left V 0 bases short and J 3 bases short, with 13 bases between. Looked up from germline, CDR1 is LNHDA and CDR2 is SQIVND (reference sequence). CDR3 length: 16 residues. In nucleotides, the CDR3 is TGTGCCAGTAGTATAGACTTCGGGACTCGGACAGATACGCAGTATTTT. Encoded protein: CASSIDFGTRTDTQYF.